These T cell receptor beta chains were read from a single sample in a study of blood T cell repertoires in COVID-19. Here immunoSEQ multiplex PCR was the method, and the copy in TCRdb shows in-frame clones only, minus some. The sample lists hundreds of thousands of clones, 75% to 90% occurring once. The sample comprised peripheral blood. These receptors were obtained from a man in his forties with acute or convalescent COVID-19. CDR3s include the opening cysteine and the closing phenylalanine or tryptophan. A D gene is named only where the DNA matches it firmly. Some rows have no size entry. The others give once, few or many, or a class for an expanded clone.

size | J | V | D | DNA | CDR3
. | TRBJ1-6 | TRBV6-5 | . | TGTGCCAGCAGATCGGCAGGGTCCCCAAATTCACCCCTCCACTTT | CASRSAGSPNSPLHF
. | TRBJ2-7 | TRBV27 | . | TGTGCCAGCAGTTCCCTGCAGGGGTATAGGTCCTACGAGCAGTACTTC | CASSSLQGYRSYEQYF
. | TRBJ1-5 | TRBV5-1 | . | TGCGCCAGCAGCTTGGGAGACGGACTCCGAGGCAATCAGCCCCAGCATTTT | CASSLGDGLRGNQPQHF
. | TRBJ2-3 | TRBV19 | TRBD1 | TGTGCCAGTAGTATAGTTAGACGGTTGGGGACAGCAAGCACAGATACGCAGTATTTT | CASSIVRRLGTASTDTQYF
. | TRBJ2-5 | TRBV24-1 | . | TGTGCCACCAGTGATTTGGGGCACCTCCAAGAGACCCAGTACTTC | CATSDLGHLQETQYF
once | TRBJ2-7 | TRBV6-5 | TRBD2 | TGTGCCAGCAGCCCAGGTATTAGCGGGTGGGACGAGCAGTACTTC | CASSPGISGWDEQYF
. | TRBJ1-2 | TRBV6-4 | TRBD1 | TGTGCCAGCAGGGCATGGACAGGCGCTAACTATGGCTACACCTTC | CASRAWTGANYGYTF
. | TRBJ2-5 | TRBV6-1 | . | TGTGCCAGCAGTGAAGCGCGCAGGGCCCTTCAGACCCAGTACTTC | CASSEARRALQTQYF
. | TRBJ1-1 | TRBV29-1 | TRBD1 | TGCAGCGTTGAGGGGACAGGGGGCGCAGGCACTGAAGCTTTCTTT | CSVEGTGGAGTEAFF
. | TRBJ1-3 | TRBV15 | . | TGTGCCACCAGCAGAGATCCGGGGGCTGGAAACACCATATATTTT | CATSRDPGAGNTIYF
. | TRBJ2-1 | TRBV4-1 | TRBD2 | TGCGCCAGCAGCCAGACTCTAGCGGGGGGCCCAAGGGATGAGCAGTTCTTC | CASSQTLAGGPRDEQFF
. | TRBJ2-1 | TRBV24-1 | . | TGTGCCACCAGTGATTTGCCCAGGGTCAATGAGCAGTTCTTC | CATSDLPRVNEQFF
. | TRBJ1-2 | TRBV19 | TRBD1 | TGTGCCAGTAGTATCGACGTGGGACAGGGGAACTATGGCTACACCTTC | CASSIDVGQGNYGYTF
. | TRBJ1-2 | TRBV6-5 | . | TGTGCCAGCAGTTACTCGTCGGGTCATAACTATGGCTACACCTTC | CASSYSSGHNYGYTF
. | TRBJ1-1 | TRBV6-5 | TRBD1 | TGTGCCAGCAGTTACTCGACAGGGGAAGCTTTCTTT | CASSYSTGEAFF
. | TRBJ2-1 | TRBV7-2 | TRBD2 | TGTGCCAGCAGCATCCTAGCGGGGGGCTACAATGAGCAGTTCTTC | CASSILAGGYNEQFF
few | TRBJ1-3 | TRBV16 | . | TGTGCCAGCAGCCCCCGGACAACCGCCCAGGGAAACACCATATATTTT | CASSPRTTAQGNTIYF
. | TRBJ2-3 | TRBV19 | . | TGTGCCAGTAGTATAGGGTCTAGCTATCCCACAGATACGCAGTATTTT | CASSIGSSYPTDTQYF
. | TRBJ1-1 | TRBV2 | TRBD1 | TGTGCCAGCGGACGACAGGGTTTCATGAACACTGAAGCTTTCTTT | CASGRQGFMNTEAFF
once | TRBJ1-4 | TRBV4-1 | TRBD1 | TGCGCCAGCAGCAAAGGACCCGACAGGGGAGGAAAACTGTTTTTT | CASSKGPDRGGKLFF
. | TRBJ1-3 | TRBV10-1 | TRBD1 | TGCGCCAGCGGGACAGCGGGAAACACCATATATTTT | CASGTAGNTIYF
. | TRBJ1-1 | TRBV5-1 | . | TGCGCCAGCAGCAAGACAGGCGAAGCTTTCTTT | CASSKTGEAFF
few | TRBJ1-5 | TRBV7-9 | . | TGTGCCAGCAGCTTAGCGCTAGGGGCGGGCAATCAGCCCCAGCATTTT | CASSLALGAGNQPQHF
. | TRBJ2-3 | TRBV7-2 | . | TGTGCCAGCAGCTTACCAACTACAGGGGATACGCAGTATTTT | CASSLPTTGDTQYF
. | TRBJ1-5 | TRBV27 | TRBD1 | TGTGCCAGCAGTCGGGACAGGGGTGGCAATCAGCCCCAGCATTTT | CASSRDRGGNQPQHF
. | TRBJ1-2 | TRBV7-9 | TRBD1 | TGTGCCAGCAGCGTCGGGACAGGACCTAACTATGGCTACACCTTC | CASSVGTGPNYGYTF
. | TRBJ2-3 | TRBV9 | TRBD1 | TGTGCCAGCAGCCCAGGACAGGCCACAGATACGCAGTATTTT | CASSPGQATDTQYF
. | TRBJ1-2 | TRBV5-1 | TRBD1 | TGCGCCAGCAGCTTTGGATTAGGGACAGCCTATGGCTACACCTTC | CASSFGLGTAYGYTF
. | TRBJ2-2 | TRBV11-2 | . | TGTGCCAGCAGCCCCAGGGACTTTAACACCGGGGAGCTGTTTTTT | CASSPRDFNTGELFF
once | TRBJ2-7 | TRBV30 | . | TGTGCCTGGAGTTGGGGGGGACAATACGAGCAGTACTTC | CAWSWGGQYEQYF
. | TRBJ1-2 | TRBV5-4 | . | TGTGCCAGCACCCATGTAGTGACGGGCTATGGCTACACCTTC | CASTHVVTGYGYTF
once | TRBJ2-4 | TRBV24-1 | TRBD1 | TGTGCCACCAGTGATTCCCGGGACAGGCCCAAAAACATTCAGTACTTC | CATSDSRDRPKNIQYF
once | TRBJ2-3 | TRBV12-3/TRBV12-4 | . | TGTGCCACCTCACCGGGTAGCGTCGATACGCAGTATTTT | CATSPGSVDTQYF
. | TRBJ2-7 | TRBV10-3 | . | TGTGCCATCAAACAGTCCTACGAGCAGTACTTC | CAIKQSYEQYF
. | TRBJ2-7 | TRBV18 | . | TGTGCCAGCTCACCACTTTCAGGGCTAGGTGATGGTTCCTACGAGCAGTACTTC | CASSPLSGLGDGSYEQYF
. | TRBJ2-7 | TRBV5-1 | . | TGCGCCAGCAGCTACCAGGAGGGACCGATCAATTACGAGCAGTACTTC | CASSYQEGPINYEQYF
. | TRBJ2-3 | TRBV7-6 | TRBD1 | TGTGCCAGCAGCTCGGGGACAGGGATGAGCACAGATACGCAGTATTTT | CASSSGTGMSTDTQYF
. | TRBJ2-6 | TRBV2 | . | TGTGCCAGCAGTCCGGGGATCCACTCTGGGGCCAACGTCCTGACTTTC | CASSPGIHSGANVLTF
. | TRBJ2-7 | TRBV9 | TRBD1 | TGTGCCAGCAGCGTAGCTACGGGACAGGGGGTCTACGAGCAGTACTTC | CASSVATGQGVYEQYF
. | TRBJ2-1 | TRBV2 | TRBD2 | TGTGCCAGCAGTGCGGGGGGGGCCTACAATGAGCAGTTCTTC | CASSAGGAYNEQFF
. | TRBJ2-5 | TRBV3-1/TRBV3-2 | . | TGTGCCAGCCGACACAGGGAATCGGGAGAGACCCAGTACTTC | CASRHRESGETQYF